The 32 T cell receptor beta chains below were found in one sample sequenced in a study of identical twins (dated by TCRdb to about 2016). Library construction relied on 5' RACE. The run used an Illumina HiSeq 2000. The public reads were quality trimmed at Q25 with fastp and then assembled into clones with MiXCR by TCRdb, keeping productive beta chains. All rows with the same CDR3 protein become a single entry with the most common DNA and genes. Present in this sample are around 960,000 distinct CDR3 sequences, 10% to 15% of which were seen just once. The ten biggest clones cover roughly 1.5% of the sample. These data also featured in a second study, about yellow fever vaccine responses in identical twins.

Sequencing was performed on PBMCs. The origin of the receptors is a woman aged 18-30 years in good health.

The genes are TRBV20-1 and TRBJ2-3; TRBD2 matches at 10 bases. The CDR3 extends over 13 amino acids. Germline V CDR1 and CDR2: DFQATT, SNEGSKA (reference sequence). V lost 4 bases, J lost 8 bases, and 6 bases stayed unmatched. This chain's CDR3 is CSANLAGVFTQYF. As DNA, the CDR3 is TGCAGTGCTAATCTAGCGGGAGTTTTTACGCAGTATTTT.

This clonotype was picked up many times. The chain has TRBV5-4 and TRBJ1-4, with 9 bases fitting TRBD1. Germline-derived CDR1 and CDR2 are SGHNT and YYREEE (reference sequence). V lost 4 bases, J lost 8 bases, and 6 bases stayed unmatched. The CDR3 consists of 14 residues. The CDR3 loop reads CASSQQGAGEKLFF. In DNA form, the CDR3 reads TGTGCCAGCAGCCAACAGGGGGCCGGGGAAAAACTGTTTTTT.

Only a few counts were recorded for this clonotype. The V and J genes are TRBV5-1 and TRBJ1-1, with 7 bases identical to TRBD1. The CDR3 is 16 residues long. The V gene end was trimmed by 5 bases and the J gene end by 1 base; junction bases not matched to a gene: 11. Germline CDR1 reads SGHRS; CDR2 reads YFSETQ. CDR3 region: CASREIPGTANTEAFF. For the CDR3, the DNA is TGCGCCAGCAGAGAGATCCCCGGGACAGCGAACACTGAAGCTTTCTTT.

This clonotype has a count of ten or more. The chain is built from TRBV15 and TRBJ1-2; possible D gene TRBD1, 6 bases. This CDR3 contains 15 residues. Germline lookup yields CDR1 LNHNV and CDR2 YYDKDF (reference sequence). With 1 base removed from V and 5 bases from J, the gap between germline ends came to 14 bases. The CDR3 reads CATSRGQDPPYGYTF. The CDR3 nucleotides read TGTGCCACCAGCAGAGGACAGGACCCTCCTTATGGCTACACCTTC.

This clonotype was seen more than once but under ten times. The chain recombines TRBV7-9 with TRBJ2-3, with D possibly being TRBD2 (6 bases). Germline loops: CDR1 SEHNR, CDR2 FQNEAQ (reference sequence). V lost 1 base, J lost 1 base, and 12 bases lay in between. This CDR3 comprises 16 residues. The CDR3 coding sequence is TGTGCCAGCAGCTTAGATGGAGCGGGTGGCACAGATACGCAGTATTTT. Protein: CASSLDGAGGTDTQYF.

This chain connects TRBV12-3 or TRBV12-4 to TRBJ2-3; D call uncertain. V was pared by 5 bases and J by 0 bases, with 9 bases between. This CDR3 has 14 residues. The CDR3 bases are TGTGCCAGCAGTGGTGCTCACAGCACAGATACGCAGTATTTT. Encoded protein: CASSGAHSTDTQYF.

This clonotype showed up just a few times. The rearrangement uses TRBV10-1 and TRBJ2-7; 12 bases are a match to TRBD2. The CDR3 consists of 18 residues. Germline V CDR1 and CDR2: WNHNN, SYGVQD (reference sequence). Losses at the gene ends were 0 bases for V and 6 bases for J; bases not matched to a gene: 12. CDR3 protein: CASSESRTSGKDRSEQYF. DNA of the CDR3: TGCGCCAGCAGTGAGTCGAGGACTAGCGGGAAGGATCGTAGCGAGCAGTACTTC.

Only a few counts were recorded for this clonotype. V and J are TRBV29-1 and TRBJ1-2; no clear D gene. The CDR3 has 11 residues. Germline V gene data show CDR1 as SQVTM and CDR2 as ANQGSEA. V was trimmed by 5 bases and J by 7 bases, leaving 11 bases between them. The CDR3 protein is CSVSSRPGYTF. The CDR3 DNA reads as TGCAGCGTTTCTTCGAGACCTGGCTACACCTTC.

In this sample, this clonotype turned up a few times. J is TRBJ1-6 and V is TRBV12-3 or TRBV12-4; D gene uncertain. The V and J ends lost 6 bases and 8 bases respectively, with 8 bases between them. The CDR3 is 12 residues long. CDR3 in amino acids: CASRLWDSPLHF. CDR3 bases: TGTGCCAGCAGGCTATGGGATTCACCCCTCCACTTT.

V usage is TRBV20-1 and J usage is TRBJ2-5; D is unresolved. The V end was cut by 3 bases, the J end by 1 base, with 6 bases between. CDR3 length: 12 amino acids. Germline V gene sequence: CDR1 DFQATT, CDR2 SNEGSKA (reference sequence). Here the CDR3 DNA reads TGCAGTGCTAGTACGACCCAAGAGACCCAGTACTTC. Protein: CSASTTQETQYF.

This clonotype turned up a few times. The chain employs TRBV5-1 and TRBJ2-3, with a weak D call TRBD2 (6 bases). Trimming left V 7 bases short and J 2 bases short, with 17 bases between. This CDR3 is 15 amino acids long. The germline V gene encodes CDR1 SGHRS and CDR2 YFSETQ. The CDR3 region is CASSPGGTFTDTQYF. The CDR3 DNA reads TGCGCCAGCTCCCCCGGAGGGACCTTCACAGATACGCAGTATTTT.

This clonotype was seen a few times. J is TRBJ2-1 and V is TRBV12-3 or TRBV12-4, with D unresolved. V shed 0 bases and J shed 12 bases, with 6 bases lying between them. The CDR3 consists of 11 residues. CDR3 coding DNA: TGTGCCAGCAGTTTAGCGGGTTTGCAGTTCTTC. Protein sequence: CASSLAGLQFF.

This clonotype was recorded at least ten times. The rearrangement joins TRBV6-5 to TRBJ1-6; 8 bases match TRBD1. The ends lost 1 base at V and 7 bases at J; junction bases unmatched: 12. The CDR3 runs 18 residues. The germline V gene has CDR1 MNHEY and CDR2 SVGAGI. Here the CDR3 reads CASSYFSGGQASNSPLHF. The CDR3 DNA is TGTGCCAGCAGTTACTTTTCCGGGGGACAGGCTTCCAATTCACCCCTCCACTTT.

This clonotype was found many times. This sequence joins TRBV20-1 and TRBJ1-1, with 7 nucleotides matching TRBD1. The germline V gene has CDR1 DFQATT and CDR2 SNEGSKA (reference sequence). V dropped 1 base and J dropped 2; count of bases not matched to a gene: 7. This CDR3 comprises 15 residues. The CDR3 DNA reads as TGCAGTGCTAGAGTGAGGGGACAGATTAACACTGAAGCTTTCTTT. As protein: CSARVRGQINTEAFF.

This clonotype was counted a few times. The rearrangement uses TRBV5-4 and TRBJ2-1; 9 nucleotides match TRBD2. Germline trimming cut 5 bases from V and 7 bases from J; bases unmatched to any gene: 7. Germline CDR1 SGHNT, CDR2 YYREEE (reference sequence). The CDR3 is made up of 14 amino acids. The CDR3 loop reads CASRSSGMGNEQFF. In DNA, the CDR3 is TGTGCCAGCAGATCTAGCGGGATGGGGAATGAGCAGTTCTTC.

The V call is TRBV12-3 or TRBV12-4, the J call TRBJ2-1; TRBD1 agrees at 7 bases. With 11 bases clipped from V and 2 bases from J, the junction kept 12 bases outside the gene matches. CDR3 size: 15 residues. Here the CDR3 reads CACRLGDRAYNEQFF. The DNA for the CDR3 is TGTGCCTGCCGGTTAGGGGACAGAGCCTACAATGAGCAGTTCTTC.

The rearrangement uses TRBV5-1 and TRBJ2-7; possibly TRBD1 or TRBD2 for D (5 bases each). The V and J ends lost 5 bases and 1 base respectively, with 13 bases between them. The V gene's germline CDR1 is SGHRS and CDR2 YFSETQ. CDR3 length equals 14 residues. In DNA, the CDR3 is TGCGCCAGCAGACCAACATGGGGGTCCTACGAGCAGTACGTC. Protein: CASRPTWGSYEQYV.

The V gene is TRBV5-6, the J gene TRBJ2-5, with unresolved D. Germline loops: CDR1 SGHDT, CDR2 YYEEEE. The CDR3 has 13 amino acids. Between the trimmed V and J ends, which lost 2 bases and 2 bases, there was a span of 7 bases. CDR3 nucleotides: TGTGCCAGCAGCTTCAGACTGCAAGAGACCCAGTACTTC. It is translated as CASSFRLQETQYF.

The table lists this clonotype with a few counts. V is TRBV27 and J is TRBJ2-4; D is unresolved. The length of the CDR3 is 15 residues. Germline CDR1 is MNHEY and CDR2 is SMNVEV (reference sequence). Trimming took off 5 bases at V and 0 bases at J, with 11 bases between the two ends. The CDR3 nucleotides are TGTGCCAGCAGTATGAACGTCCTAGCCAAAAACATTCAGTACTTC. It yields the protein CASSMNVLAKNIQYF.

The genes are TRBV27 and TRBJ2-5, with D tentatively TRBD2 (5 bases). Trimming stripped 5 bases from V and 5 bases from J, with 9 bases between. This CDR3 region has 12 residues. CDR1 and CDR2 (germline): MNHEY, SMNVEV (reference sequence). CDR3 sequence reads: CASSPGFETQYF. The DNA for the CDR3 is TGTGCCAGCAGTCCGGGGTTCGAGACCCAGTACTTC.

There are a few counts of this clonotype. The rearrangement uses TRBV2 and TRBJ2-5; D is perhaps TRBD1 (6 bases). Germline CDR1 SNHLY, CDR2 FYNNEI. V lost 3 bases, J lost 3 bases, and 11 bases lay in between. CDR3 size: 14 residues. CDR3: CASSETGPKETQYF. For the CDR3, the DNA is TGTGCCAGCAGTGAGACAGGACCCAAAGAGACCCAGTACTTC.

The sample holds a few counts of this clonotype. This chain uses TRBV5-1 with TRBJ2-7; no firm D call. The V end lost 1 base, the J end lost 3 bases, and 14 bases lay between the germline ends. Germline V gene lookup returns CDR1 SGHRS and CDR2 YFSETQ. This CDR3 is built from 15 residues. This CDR3 reads CASSLSGQDHYEQYF. The CDR3 bases are TGCGCCAGCAGCTTGTCGGGTCAGGACCACTACGAGCAGTACTTC.

This clonotype was seen a few times. This chain links TRBV10-1 with TRBJ2-5; 8 nucleotides line up with TRBD2. In germline, CDR1 is WNHNN, CDR2 SYGVQD (reference sequence). This CDR3 contains 16 residues. The V and J ends lost 0 bases and 0 bases, in that order; junction bases with no gene match: 3. CDR3 coding DNA: TGCGCCAGCAGTGAGTCGGGGCGGGGGGACCAAGAGACCCAGTACTTC. The encoded protein is CASSESGRGDQETQYF.

A few counts support this clonotype. This chain links TRBV7-9 with TRBJ1-2, with D possibly being TRBD1 (6 bases). Germline V gene lookup returns CDR1 SEHNR and CDR2 FQNEAQ (reference sequence). This CDR3 contains 15 residues. Trimming stripped 5 bases from V and 4 bases from J, with 17 bases between. The CDR3 DNA reads TGTGCCAGCAGCCAAGAATCGACAGGCCTCTATGGCTACACCTTC. It is translated as CASSQESTGLYGYTF.

This clonotype was detected only a few times. The CDR3 sequence is CASAFGNEQFF. Written as DNA, the CDR3 is TGTGCCAGCGCTTTCGGCAATGAGCAGTTCTTC. This sequence joins TRBV12-3 or TRBV12-4 and TRBJ2-1; D is undetermined. This CDR3 comprises 11 residues. Trimming removed 8 bases at V and 6 bases at J, with 8 bases between.

The rearrangement uses TRBV12-3 or TRBV12-4 and TRBJ2-2; D is perhaps TRBD1 or TRBD2 (5 bases each). This CDR3 has 15 residues. V lost 7 bases and J 5 bases, leaving 17 bases between the germline ends. CDR3 loop: CASKPGLAQTGELFF. In DNA, the CDR3 is TGTGCCAGCAAGCCAGGGCTAGCCCAGACCGGGGAGCTGTTTTTT.

A few counts support this clonotype. J is TRBJ1-6 and V is TRBV15; D not resolved. Trimming cost V 4 bases and J 9 bases, with 7 bases left between them. The CDR3 is 12 amino acids. Germline-derived CDR1 and CDR2 are LNHNV and YYDKDF (reference sequence). As DNA, the CDR3 is TGTGCCACCAGCAATAGTTTTTCACCCCTCCACTTT. It encodes CATSNSFSPLHF. Looking up the rest from reference TRBV15 and TRBJ1-6 gives the full variable domain: DAMVIQNPRYQVTQFGKPVTLSCSQTLNHNVMYWYQQKSSQAPKLLFHYYDKDFNNEADTPDNFQSRRPNTSFCFLDIRSPGLGDTAMYLCATSNSFSPLHFGNGTRLTVT.

The chain employs TRBV10-3 and TRBJ2-7; 12 bases align to TRBD1. CDR1 and CDR2 (germline): ENHRY, SYGVKD. V was clipped by 3 bases and J by 7 bases; unmatched bases: 7. The CDR3 is 15 amino acids. CDR3 sequence: CAISDPGQGAGEQYF. In nucleotides, the CDR3 is TGTGCCATCAGTGATCCGGGACAGGGGGCGGGGGAGCAGTACTTC.

This clonotype was seen a few times. The chain couples TRBV10-3 to TRBJ2-3; TRBD1 might be the D (6 bases). This CDR3 spans 11 amino acids. The germline V gene has CDR1 ENHRY and CDR2 SYGVKD. Trimming took off 4 bases at V and 14 bases at J, with 13 bases between the two ends. The CDR3 coding sequence is TGTGCCATCAGTGCCCGACAGGTCACGTATTTT. Its protein product is CAISARQVTYF.

At least ten counts were recorded for this clonotype. The chain employs TRBV9 and TRBJ2-1, with TRBD2 identical over 7 bases. V dropped 4 bases and J dropped 3; count of bases not matched to a gene: 10. The CDR3 runs 16 residues. CDR1 and CDR2 from the germline V gene are SGDLS and YYNGEE. The chain's CDR3 is CASSPRVAGVYNEQFF. The CDR3, as DNA: TGTGCCAGCAGCCCCCGGGTCGCGGGAGTCTACAATGAGCAGTTCTTC. Looking up the rest from reference TRBV9 and TRBJ2-1 gives the full variable domain: DSGVTQTPKHLITATGQRVTLRCSPRSGDLSVYWYQQSLDQGLQFLIQYYNGEERAKGNILERFSAQQFPDLHSELNLSSLELGDSALYFCASSPRVAGVYNEQFFGPGTRLTVL.

There are a few counts of this clonotype. The chain is built from TRBV18 and TRBJ2-1, with TRBD2 matching over 11 bases. After removal of 2 bases from V and 10 bases from J, the junction contained 10 bases not matched to a gene. Germline CDR1 is KGHSH and CDR2 is LQKENI. The CDR3 consists of 16 residues. The DNA of the CDR3 is TGTGCCAGCTCACCAAGACTAGCGGGACTGGAAGGAGAGCAGTTCTTC. Its translation is CASSPRLAGLEGEQFF.

This clonotype has more than one count but fewer than ten. The genes are TRBV29-1 and TRBJ2-3, with 8 bases fitting TRBD2. Per the germline V gene, CDR1 is SQVTM and CDR2 is ANQGSEA. This CDR3 is 14 amino acids long. CDR3 sequence reads: CTGGVTGGRDTQYF. The CDR3 DNA reads as TGCACCGGGGGGGTTACGGGAGGTCGAGATACGCAGTATTTT.